What follows are 11 T cell receptor beta chains derived from one specimen sequenced in a study of molecular identifiers for immune sequencing clone quantification. Each CDR3 protein gets one entry after TCRdb re-called the PCR reads with MiXCR. Altogether about 630,000 distinct CDR3 sequences are present, approximately 24% being singletons, with the ten largest covering about 0.84%. Sequences were obtained from naive CD8+ T cells from blood, with Jurkat cell RNA spiked in. Subset denoted: FACS-sorted CD8+CD4-CCR7+CD45RA+ naive T cells. Source of these receptors: a human donor in good health. Some libraries in this study had Jurkat cell RNA spiked in.

This clonotype was observed a handful of times. The J gene is TRBJ1-3, the V gene TRBV30, with no clear D. The V gene's germline CDR1 is GTSNPN and CDR2 SVGIG (reference sequence). V was shortened by 1 base and J by 2 bases, with 0 bases between the two germline ends. The CDR3 covers 11 residues. CDR3 DNA: TGTGCCTGGAGTGCTGGAAACACCATATATTTT. This translates into CAWSAGNTIYF.

About this clonotype itself: Being one base from a much bigger clone, this may be a read error. The gene calls are TRBV28 and TRBJ2-7, with TRBD2 as a possible D gene (5 bases). From germline, CDR1 is MDHEN and CDR2 SYDVKM. The CDR3 is made up of 15 amino acids. As DNA, the CDR3 is TGTGGCAGCAGTTCCTCGGACTCCGGAGTGGACGAGCAGTACTTC. Translated: CGSSSSDSGVDEQYF.

This clonotype was counted ten times or more. The chain joins TRBV2 to TRBJ2-1, with 7 nucleotides matching TRBD1. The CDR3 totals 12 residues. The junction had 5 bases not matched to a gene; V was cut back by 11 bases and J by 4 bases. Per germline, CDR1 SNHLY and CDR2 FYNNEI. The CDR3 sequence is CAGPGQYNEQFF. The CDR3 DNA sequence: TGTGCCGGCCCGGGACAGTACAATGAGCAGTTCTTC.

In its sample, this clonotype was seen many times. V gene TRBV7-9 combines with J gene TRBJ2-1, with D hard to call. V was clipped by 5 bases and J by 5 bases, with 10 bases between them. The germline V gene encodes CDR1 SEHNR and CDR2 FQNEAQ (reference sequence). The CDR3 sequence is 13 residues long. CDR3 coding DNA: TGTGCCAGCAGCGTTTCCCTCGACAATGAGCAGTTCTTC. It is translated as CASSVSLDNEQFF.

The J gene is TRBJ2-7, the V gene TRBV7-6; D is perhaps TRBD1 (5 bases). V was clipped by 2 bases and J by 3 bases, with 11 bases between them. Germline values: CDR1 SGHVS, CDR2 FNYEAQ. There are 14 residues in the CDR3. CDR3 residues: CASSLKGSGYEQYF. CDR3 sequence (DNA): TGTGCCAGCAGCTTAAAGGGGTCCGGCTACGAGCAGTACTTC. Looking up the rest from reference TRBV7-6 and TRBJ2-7 gives the full variable domain: GAGVSQSPRYKVTKRGQDVALRCDPISGHVSLYWYRQALGQGPEFLTYFNYEAQQDKSGLPNDRFSAERPEGSISTLTIQRTEQRDSAMYRCASSLKGSGYEQYFGPGTRLTVT.

In this sample, this clonotype turned up many times. V gene TRBV7-9 combines with J gene TRBJ2-3; no definite D call. The CDR3 extends over 13 amino acids. Germline lookup yields CDR1 SEHNR and CDR2 FQNEAQ (reference sequence). V lost 4 bases and J lost 2, with 7 bases in between. CDR3 amino acids: CASSSGNTDTQYF. In nucleotides, the CDR3 is TGTGCCAGCAGCTCAGGCAACACAGATACGCAGTATTTT.

Regarding this clonotype: A much bigger clone sits one base away, suggesting this may be a read error. Since no conserved phenylalanine or tryptophan closes the CDR3, a read error is the likely cause. The chain has TRBV27 and TRBJ2-3, with D perhaps given as TRBD1 or TRBD2 (5 bases each). V gave up 5 bases and J gave up 4 bases, with 19 bases separating them. Germline CDR1 MNHEY, CDR2 SMNVEV (reference sequence). The CDR3 spans 16 residues. The CDR3 DNA follows: TGTGCCAGCAGTACCACAGGAGGTCTTGGGCCAGATACGCAGTATCTT. Protein product: CASSTTGGLGPDTQYL.

This clonotype was seen ten or more times. J is TRBJ2-5 and V is TRBV5-5, with a weak D call TRBD2 (6 bases). Trimming pared 7 bases from V and 6 bases from J, leaving 19 bases between. CDR1 is SGHKS and CDR2 is YYEKEE in the germline V gene (reference sequence). This CDR3 contains 14 residues. The CDR3 region is CASPWEALSKTQYF. In nucleotides, the CDR3 is TGTGCCAGCCCTTGGGAGGCACTTTCGAAGACCCAGTACTTC.

There are many counts of this clonotype. This rearrangement joins TRBV2 to TRBJ2-4; D call uncertain. This CDR3 region has 11 residues. Deletions cut 5 bases from V and 7 bases from J, with 6 bases between. CDR1 is SNHLY and CDR2 is FYNNEI in the germline V gene. CDR3 coding DNA: TGTGCCAGCAGTCCCGCTAACATTCAGTACTTC. As protein: CASSPANIQYF.

The table lists this clonotype with a few counts. The chain employs TRBV27 and TRBJ2-5, with 13 bases lining up with TRBD2. J gave up 2 bases and V 5 bases, and 5 bases lay outside the gene matches. The CDR3 sequence is 16 residues long. Germline V lookup: CDR1 MNHEY, CDR2 SMNVEV (reference sequence). As DNA, the CDR3 is TGTGCCAGCAGTGCAGGACTAGCGGGAGTACAAGAGACCCAGTACTTC. Translated, it gives CASSAGLAGVQETQYF.

This clonotype has only a few counts. This chain connects TRBV9 to TRBJ2-3, with a tentative D call TRBD2 (5 bases). The V end was cut by 0 bases, the J end by 3 bases, with 11 bases between. This CDR3 region has 15 residues. Per germline, CDR1 SGDLS and CDR2 YYNGEE. This CDR3 reads CASSVGDYATDTQYF. The CDR3, as DNA: TGTGCCAGCAGCGTAGGTGACTATGCAACAGATACGCAGTATTTT.